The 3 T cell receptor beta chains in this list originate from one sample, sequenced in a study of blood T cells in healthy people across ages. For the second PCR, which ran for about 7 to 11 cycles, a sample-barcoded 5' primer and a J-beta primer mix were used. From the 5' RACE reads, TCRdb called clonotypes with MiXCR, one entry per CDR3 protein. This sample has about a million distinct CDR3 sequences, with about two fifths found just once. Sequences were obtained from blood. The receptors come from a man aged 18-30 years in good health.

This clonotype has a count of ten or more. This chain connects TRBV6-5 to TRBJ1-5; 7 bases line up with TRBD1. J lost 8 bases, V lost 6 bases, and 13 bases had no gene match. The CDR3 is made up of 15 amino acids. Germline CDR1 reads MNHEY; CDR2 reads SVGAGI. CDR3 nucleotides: TGTGCCAGCAGCGTTACAGGGGATCACTTTAAGCCCCAGCATTTT. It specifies CASSVTGDHFKPQHF.

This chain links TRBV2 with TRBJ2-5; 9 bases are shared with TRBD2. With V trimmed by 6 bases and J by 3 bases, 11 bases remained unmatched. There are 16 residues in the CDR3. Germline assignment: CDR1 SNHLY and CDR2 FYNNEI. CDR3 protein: CASRSDLAGFKETQYF. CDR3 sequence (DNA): TGTGCCAGCAGATCGGATCTAGCGGGGTTCAAAGAGACCCAGTACTTC.

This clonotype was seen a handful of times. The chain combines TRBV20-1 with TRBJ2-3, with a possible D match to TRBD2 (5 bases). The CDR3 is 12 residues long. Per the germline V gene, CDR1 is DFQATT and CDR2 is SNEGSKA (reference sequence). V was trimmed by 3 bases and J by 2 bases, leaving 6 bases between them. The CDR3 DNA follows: TGCAGTGCTAGCGGGATCACAGATACGCAGTATTTT. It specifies CSASGITDTQYF.